This T cell receptor (beta chain) was sequenced in a study of T cell responses to AZD1222 COVID-19 vaccine. Findings and limits, study-wide: Unmutated variant regions are reportedly the target of nearly half of TCRs that are spike-specific. CD4 TCRs associated with vaccination spanned spike, dominating at 160-218 and 743-854.

Comments on this clone: As yet, its antigen is unknown.

Profiled with immunoSEQ multiplex PCR; TCRdb holds only in-frame clones, not every one. The table records 95,000 to 150,000 clones, more than 85% of them present only once. Unmatched junction bases numbered 4, after V lost 5 bases and J lost 0 bases. Per the germline V gene, CDR1 is MDHEN and CDR2 is SYDVKM. CDR3 length: 15 amino acids. This chain uses TRBV28 with TRBJ1-5; 7 positions match TRBD1. The sequenced sample was peripheral blood, obtained 28 days after the second AZD1222 dose. This TCR was sampled from an adult who received the AZD1222 COVID-19 vaccine. The CDR3 sequence is CASSPGQSSNQPQHF. The CDR3 DNA is TGTGCCAGCAGTCCGGGACAGTCTAGCAATCAGCCCCAGCATTTT.